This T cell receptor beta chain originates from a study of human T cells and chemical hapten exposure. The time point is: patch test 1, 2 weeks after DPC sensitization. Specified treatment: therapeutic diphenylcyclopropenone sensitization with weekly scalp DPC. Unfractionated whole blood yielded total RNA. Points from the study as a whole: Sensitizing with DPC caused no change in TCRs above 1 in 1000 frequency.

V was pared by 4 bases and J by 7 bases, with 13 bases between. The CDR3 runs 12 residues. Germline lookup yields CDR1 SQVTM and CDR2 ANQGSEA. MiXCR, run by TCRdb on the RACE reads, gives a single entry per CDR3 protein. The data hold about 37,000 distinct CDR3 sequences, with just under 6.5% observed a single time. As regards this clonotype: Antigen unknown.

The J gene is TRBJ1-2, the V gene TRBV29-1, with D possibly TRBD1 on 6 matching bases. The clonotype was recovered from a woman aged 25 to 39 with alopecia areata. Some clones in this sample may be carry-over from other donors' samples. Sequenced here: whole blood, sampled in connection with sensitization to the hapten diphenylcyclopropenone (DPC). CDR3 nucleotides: TGCAGCGTTGGGGGGGGGCGCAGTGGCTACACCTTC. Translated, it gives CSVGGGRSGYTF.